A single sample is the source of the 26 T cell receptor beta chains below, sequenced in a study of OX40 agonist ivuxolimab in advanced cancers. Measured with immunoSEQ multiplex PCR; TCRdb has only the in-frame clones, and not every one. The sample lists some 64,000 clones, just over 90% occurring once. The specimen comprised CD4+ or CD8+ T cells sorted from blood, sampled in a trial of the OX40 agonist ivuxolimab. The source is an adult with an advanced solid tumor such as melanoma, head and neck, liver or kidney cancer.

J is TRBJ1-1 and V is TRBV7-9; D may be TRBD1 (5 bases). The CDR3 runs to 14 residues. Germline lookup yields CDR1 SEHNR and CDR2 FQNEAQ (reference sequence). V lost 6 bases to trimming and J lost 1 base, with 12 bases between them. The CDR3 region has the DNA TGTGCCAGCAGTTTACAGGCTCCGAACACTGAAGCTTTCTTT. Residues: CASSLQAPNTEAFF. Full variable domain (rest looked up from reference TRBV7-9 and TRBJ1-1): DTGVSQNPRHKITKRGQNVTFRCDPISEHNRLYWYRQTLGQGPEFLTYFQNEAQLEKSRLLSDRFSAERPKGSFSTLEIQRTEQGDSAMYLCASSLQAPNTEAFFGQGTRLTVV.

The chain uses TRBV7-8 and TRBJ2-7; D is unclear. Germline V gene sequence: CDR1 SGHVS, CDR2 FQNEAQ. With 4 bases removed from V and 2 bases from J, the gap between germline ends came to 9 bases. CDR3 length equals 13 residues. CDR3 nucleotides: TGTGCCAGCAGCTGGGAACAGCCCTACGAGCAGTACTTC. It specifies CASSWEQPYEQYF.

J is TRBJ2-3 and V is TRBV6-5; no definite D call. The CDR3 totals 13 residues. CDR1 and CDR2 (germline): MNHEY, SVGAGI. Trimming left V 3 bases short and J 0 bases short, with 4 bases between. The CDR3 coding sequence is TGTGCCAGCAGTTATCTAAGCACAGATACGCAGTATTTT. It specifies CASSYLSTDTQYF.

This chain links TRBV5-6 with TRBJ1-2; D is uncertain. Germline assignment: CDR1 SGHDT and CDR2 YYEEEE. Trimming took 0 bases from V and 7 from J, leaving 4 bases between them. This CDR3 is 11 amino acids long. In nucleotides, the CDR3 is TGTGCCAGCAGCTTGGGGCTTGGCTACACCTTC. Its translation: CASSLGLGYTF.

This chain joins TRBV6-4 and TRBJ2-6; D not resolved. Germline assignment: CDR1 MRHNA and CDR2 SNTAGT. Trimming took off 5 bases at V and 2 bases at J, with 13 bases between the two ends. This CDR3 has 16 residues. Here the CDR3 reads CASSSSADAGANVLTF. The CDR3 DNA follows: TGTGCCAGCAGTTCTTCCGCGGACGCTGGGGCCAACGTCCTGACTTTC.

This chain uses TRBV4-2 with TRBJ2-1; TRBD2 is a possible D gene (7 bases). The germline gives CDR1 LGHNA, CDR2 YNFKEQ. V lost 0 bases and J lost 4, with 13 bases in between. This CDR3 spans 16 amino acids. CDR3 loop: CASSQDGGAGYNEQFF. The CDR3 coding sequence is TGTGCCAGCAGCCAAGATGGGGGGGCGGGGTACAATGAGCAGTTCTTC.

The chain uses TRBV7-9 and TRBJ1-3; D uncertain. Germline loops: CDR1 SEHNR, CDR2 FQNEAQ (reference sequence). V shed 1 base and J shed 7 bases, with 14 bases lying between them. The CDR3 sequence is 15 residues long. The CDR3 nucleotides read TGTGCCAGCAGCTTAGGTCCGAGGGTCGGGAACACCATATATTTT. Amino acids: CASSLGPRVGNTIYF.

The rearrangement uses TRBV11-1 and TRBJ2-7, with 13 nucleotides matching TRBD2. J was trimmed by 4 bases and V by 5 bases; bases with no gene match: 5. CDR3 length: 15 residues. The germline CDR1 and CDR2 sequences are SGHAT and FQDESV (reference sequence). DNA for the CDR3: TGTGCCAGCAGCCCGGGACTAGCGGGGACTTACGAGCAGTACTTC. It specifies CASSPGLAGTYEQYF.

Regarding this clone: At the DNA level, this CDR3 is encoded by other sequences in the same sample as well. The CDR3: CASSLGAAEAFF. The CDR3 DNA follows: TGCGCCAGCAGTCTGGGGGCCGCTGAAGCTTTCTTT. The genes are TRBV5-1 and TRBJ1-1; TRBD1 is a possible D gene (6 bases). This CDR3 comprises 12 residues. The germline V gene has CDR1 SGHRS and CDR2 YFSETQ. V lost 5 bases and J 6 bases, leaving 11 bases between the germline ends. The entire variable domain, with the rest obtained from reference TRBV5-1 and TRBJ1-1, is as follows: KAGVTQTPRYLIKTRGQQVTLSCSPISGHRSVSWYQQTPGQGLQFLFEYFSETQRNKGNFPGRFSGRQFSNSRSEMNVSTLELGDSALYLCASSLGAAEAFFGQGTRLTVV.

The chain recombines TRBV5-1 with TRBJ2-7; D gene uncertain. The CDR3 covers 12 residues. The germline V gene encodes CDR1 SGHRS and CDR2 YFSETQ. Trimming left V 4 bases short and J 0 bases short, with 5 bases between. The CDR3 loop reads CASSPPSYEQYF. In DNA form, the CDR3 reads TGCGCCAGCAGCCCTCCCTCCTACGAGCAGTACTTC.

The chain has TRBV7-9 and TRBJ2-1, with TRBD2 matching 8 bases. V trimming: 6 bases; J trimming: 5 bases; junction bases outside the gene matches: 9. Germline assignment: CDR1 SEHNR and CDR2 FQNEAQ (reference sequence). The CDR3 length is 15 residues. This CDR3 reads CASRLGGARDNEQFF. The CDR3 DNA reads TGTGCCAGCAGACTCGGGGGGGCTCGGGACAATGAGCAGTTCTTC.

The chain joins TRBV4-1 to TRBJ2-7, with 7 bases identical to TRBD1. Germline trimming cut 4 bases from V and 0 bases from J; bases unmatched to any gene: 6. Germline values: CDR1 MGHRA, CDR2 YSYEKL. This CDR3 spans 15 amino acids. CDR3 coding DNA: TGCGCCAGCAGCCCAATGACAGGGAGCTCCTACGAGCAGTACTTC. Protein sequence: CASSPMTGSSYEQYF.

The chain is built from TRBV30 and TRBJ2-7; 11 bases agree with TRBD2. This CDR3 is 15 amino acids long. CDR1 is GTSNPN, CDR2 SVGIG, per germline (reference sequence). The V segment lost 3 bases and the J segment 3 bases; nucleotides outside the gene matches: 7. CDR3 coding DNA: TGTGCCTGGAGCGGGGGACTAGCGGCCCACTACGAGCAGTACTTC. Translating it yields CAWSGGLAAHYEQYF.

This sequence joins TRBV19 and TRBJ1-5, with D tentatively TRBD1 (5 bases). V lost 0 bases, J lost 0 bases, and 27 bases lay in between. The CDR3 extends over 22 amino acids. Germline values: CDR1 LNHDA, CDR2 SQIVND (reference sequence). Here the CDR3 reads CASSIDLFEGRNVRDSNQPQHF. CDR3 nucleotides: TGTGCCAGTAGTATAGATCTATTTGAGGGGAGGAATGTACGGGATAGCAATCAGCCCCAGCATTTT.

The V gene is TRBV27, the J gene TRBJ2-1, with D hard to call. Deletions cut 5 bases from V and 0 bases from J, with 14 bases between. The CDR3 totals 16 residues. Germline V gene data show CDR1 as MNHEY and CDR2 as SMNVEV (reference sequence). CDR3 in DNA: TGTGCCAGCAGTCAAAAGAATTGGGCCTCCTACAATGAGCAGTTCTTC. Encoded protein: CASSQKNWASYNEQFF.

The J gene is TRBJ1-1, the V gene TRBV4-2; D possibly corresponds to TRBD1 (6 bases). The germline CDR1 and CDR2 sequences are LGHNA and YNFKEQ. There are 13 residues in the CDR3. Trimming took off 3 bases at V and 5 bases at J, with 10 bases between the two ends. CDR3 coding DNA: TGTGCCAGCAGCCAGACAGGTAAGACTGAAGCTTTCTTT. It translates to CASSQTGKTEAFF.

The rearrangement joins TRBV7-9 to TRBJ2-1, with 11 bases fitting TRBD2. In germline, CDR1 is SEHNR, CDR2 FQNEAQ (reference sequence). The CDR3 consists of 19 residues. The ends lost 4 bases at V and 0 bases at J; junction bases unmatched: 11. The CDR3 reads CASSYPFRLAGRSYNEQFF. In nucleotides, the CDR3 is TGTGCCAGCAGCTACCCTTTCCGACTAGCGGGGCGCTCCTACAATGAGCAGTTCTTC.

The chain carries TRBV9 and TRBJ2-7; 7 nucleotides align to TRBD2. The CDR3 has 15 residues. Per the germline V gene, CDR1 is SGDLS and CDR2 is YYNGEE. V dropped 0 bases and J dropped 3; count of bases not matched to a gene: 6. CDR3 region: CASSVATGLSYEQYF. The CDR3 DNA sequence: TGTGCCAGCAGCGTAGCTACGGGACTAAGCTACGAGCAGTACTTC.

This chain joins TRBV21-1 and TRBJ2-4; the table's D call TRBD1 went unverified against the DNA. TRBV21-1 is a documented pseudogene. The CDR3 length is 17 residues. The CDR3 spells CASSTNRGGQGKNIQYF. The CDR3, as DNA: TGTGCCAGCAGCACTAATCGAGGGGGACAGGGGAAAAACATTCAGTACTTC.

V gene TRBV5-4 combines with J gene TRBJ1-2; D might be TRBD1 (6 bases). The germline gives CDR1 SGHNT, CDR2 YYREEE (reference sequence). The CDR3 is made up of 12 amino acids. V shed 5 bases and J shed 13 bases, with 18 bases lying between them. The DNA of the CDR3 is TGTGCCAGCAGTTCAGGGGATATGGGTGCCACCTTC. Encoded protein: CASSSGDMGATF.

In DNA form, the CDR3 reads TGTGCCAGCAGCTACGACCCTAGCGGGGGAGGGAATGAGCAGTTCTTC. The encoded protein is CASSYDPSGGGNEQFF. This chain links TRBV2 with TRBJ2-1; TRBD2 agrees at 10 bases. Germline loops: CDR1 SNHLY, CDR2 FYNNEI. This CDR3 has 16 amino acids. Trimming at V came to 6 bases and at J to 7 bases, leaving 12 bases not matched to a gene. Full variable domain (missing parts from reference TRBV2 and TRBJ2-1): EPEVTQTPSHQVTQMGQEVILRCVPISNHLYFYWYRQILGQKVEFLVSFYNNEISEKSEIFDDQFSVERPDGSNFTLKIRSTKLEDSAMYFCASSYDPSGGGNEQFFGPGTRLTVL.

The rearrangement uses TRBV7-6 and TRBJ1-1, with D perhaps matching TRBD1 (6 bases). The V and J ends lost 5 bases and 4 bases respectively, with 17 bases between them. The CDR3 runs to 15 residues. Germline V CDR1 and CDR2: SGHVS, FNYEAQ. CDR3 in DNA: TGTGCCAGCAGCCCACGTGTTCCGGGGGCCACTGAAGCTTTCTTT. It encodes CASSPRVPGATEAFF.

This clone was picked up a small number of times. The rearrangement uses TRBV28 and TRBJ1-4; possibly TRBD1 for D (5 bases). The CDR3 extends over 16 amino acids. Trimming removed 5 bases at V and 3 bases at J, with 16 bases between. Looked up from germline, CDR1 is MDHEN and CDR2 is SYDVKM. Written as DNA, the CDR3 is TGTGCCAGCAGTCCGCCCCTCAGGGTATCTAATGAAAAACTGTTTTTT. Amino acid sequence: CASSPPLRVSNEKLFF.

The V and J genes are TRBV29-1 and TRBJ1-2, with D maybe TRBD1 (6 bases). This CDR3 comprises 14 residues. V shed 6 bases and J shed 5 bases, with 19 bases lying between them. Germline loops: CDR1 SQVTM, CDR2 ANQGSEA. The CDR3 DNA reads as TGCAGCGTGCGAGCAGGGGAATGGGATTATGGCTACACCTTC. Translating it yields CSVRAGEWDYGYTF.

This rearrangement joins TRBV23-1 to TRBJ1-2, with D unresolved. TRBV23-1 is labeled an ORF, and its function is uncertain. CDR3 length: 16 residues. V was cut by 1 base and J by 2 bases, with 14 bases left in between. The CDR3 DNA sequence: TGCGCCAGCAGTCAATTGGAAGGGAAGGAAAACTATGGCTACACCTTC. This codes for CASSQLEGKENYGYTF.

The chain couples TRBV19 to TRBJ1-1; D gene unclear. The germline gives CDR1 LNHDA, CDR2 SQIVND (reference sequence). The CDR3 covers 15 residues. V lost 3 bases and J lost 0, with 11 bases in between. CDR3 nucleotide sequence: TGTGCCAGTAGTATCCGGGAAGGGATGAACACTGAAGCTTTCTTT. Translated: CASSIREGMNTEAFF.